This TCR beta chain stems from a study of blood T cell repertoires in COVID-19. Study-level background: Acute-phase and convalescent COVID-19 samples originated in the United States, Italy and Spain. The analysed material was cDNA or gDNA that came from T cells, B-cell-depleted T cells, or PBMCs.

CDR3 length: 14 residues. The germline V gene encodes CDR1 SGHTS and CDR2 YDEGEE. Between the trimmed V and J ends, which lost 0 bases and 9 bases, there was a span of 10 bases. Per the original data handling: Researchers report that nucleated cell counts were estimated from reference gene primer amplification. Profiling relied on immunoSEQ multiplex PCR, and the TCRdb table lists in-frame clones only, not all of them. From that table come the V and J calls and clone size; the DNA was used to work out D and trimming. The table shows roughly 80,000 clones, with 87% occurring only once. The chain joins TRBV5-8 to TRBJ1-6; a possible D gene is TRBD1 (5 bases). The TCR sequence derives from a woman at least 80 years old with active or convalescent COVID-19. The sequenced material came from peripheral blood. This CDR3 is CASSLVRGGSPLHF. Here the CDR3 DNA reads TGTGCCAGCAGCTTGGTAAGGGGCGGTTCACCCCTCCACTTT.